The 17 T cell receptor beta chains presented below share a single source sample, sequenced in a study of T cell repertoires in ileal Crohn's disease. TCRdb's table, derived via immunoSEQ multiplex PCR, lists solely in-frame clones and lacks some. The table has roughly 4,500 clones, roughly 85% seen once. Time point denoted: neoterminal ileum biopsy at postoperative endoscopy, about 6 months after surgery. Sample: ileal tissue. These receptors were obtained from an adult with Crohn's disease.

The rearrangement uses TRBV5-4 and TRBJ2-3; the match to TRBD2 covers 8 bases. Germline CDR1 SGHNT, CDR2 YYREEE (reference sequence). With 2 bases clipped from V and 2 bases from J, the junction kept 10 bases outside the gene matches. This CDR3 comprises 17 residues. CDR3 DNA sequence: TGTGCCAGCAGCTTCGGGGGGGCCGGCAGCCCCACAGATACGCAGTATTTT. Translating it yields CASSFGGAGSPTDTQYF.

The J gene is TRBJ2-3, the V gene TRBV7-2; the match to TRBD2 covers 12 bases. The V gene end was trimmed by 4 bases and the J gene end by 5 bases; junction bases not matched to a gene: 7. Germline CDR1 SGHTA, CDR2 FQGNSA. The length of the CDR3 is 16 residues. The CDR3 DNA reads TGTGCCAGCAGCTCGACTAGCGGGAGATGGGGAGATACGCAGTATTTT. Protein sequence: CASSSTSGRWGDTQYF.

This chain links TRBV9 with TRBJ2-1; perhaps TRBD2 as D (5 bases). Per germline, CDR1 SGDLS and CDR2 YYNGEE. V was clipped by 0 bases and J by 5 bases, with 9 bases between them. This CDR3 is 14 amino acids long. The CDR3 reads CASSVAGNHNEQFF. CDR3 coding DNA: TGTGCCAGCAGCGTAGCCGGGAACCACAATGAGCAGTTCTTC.

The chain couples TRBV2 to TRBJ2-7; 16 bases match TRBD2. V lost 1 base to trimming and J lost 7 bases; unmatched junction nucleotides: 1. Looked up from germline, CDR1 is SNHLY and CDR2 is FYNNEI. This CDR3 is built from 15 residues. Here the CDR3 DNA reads TGTGCCAGCAGTGAAGAGGGACTAGCGGGGGGGGAGCAGTACTTC. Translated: CASSEEGLAGGEQYF. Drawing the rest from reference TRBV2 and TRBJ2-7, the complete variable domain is EPEVTQTPSHQVTQMGQEVILRCVPISNHLYFYWYRQILGQKVEFLVSFYNNEISEKSEIFDDQFSVERPDGSNFTLKIRSTKLEDSAMYFCASSEEGLAGGEQYFGPGTRLTVT.

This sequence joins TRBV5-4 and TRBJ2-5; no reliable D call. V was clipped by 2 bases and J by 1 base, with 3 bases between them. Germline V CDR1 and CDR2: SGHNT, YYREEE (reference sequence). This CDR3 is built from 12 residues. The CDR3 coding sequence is TGTGCCAGCAGCTTTAGCCAAGAGACCCAGTACTTC. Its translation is CASSFSQETQYF.

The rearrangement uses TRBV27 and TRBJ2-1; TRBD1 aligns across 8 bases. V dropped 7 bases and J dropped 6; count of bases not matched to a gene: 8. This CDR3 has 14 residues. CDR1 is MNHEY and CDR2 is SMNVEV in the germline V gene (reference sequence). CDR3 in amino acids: CASKTTGVGNEQFF. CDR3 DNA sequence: TGTGCCAGCAAAACGACAGGGGTGGGCAATGAGCAGTTCTTC.

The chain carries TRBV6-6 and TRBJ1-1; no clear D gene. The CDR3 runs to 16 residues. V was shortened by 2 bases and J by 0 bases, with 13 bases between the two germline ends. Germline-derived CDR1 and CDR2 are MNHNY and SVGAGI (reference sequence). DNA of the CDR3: TGTGCCAGCAGTTACGGACGAGCGGGTTTGAACACTGAAGCTTTCTTT. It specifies CASSYGRAGLNTEAFF.

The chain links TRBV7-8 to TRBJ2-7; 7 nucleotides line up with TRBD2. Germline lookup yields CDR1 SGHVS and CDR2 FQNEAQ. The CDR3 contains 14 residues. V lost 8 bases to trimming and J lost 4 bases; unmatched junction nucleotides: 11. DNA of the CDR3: TGTGCCAGCGCCATGGGGGGAGGGTGGTACGAGCAGTACTTC. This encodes CASAMGGGWYEQYF.

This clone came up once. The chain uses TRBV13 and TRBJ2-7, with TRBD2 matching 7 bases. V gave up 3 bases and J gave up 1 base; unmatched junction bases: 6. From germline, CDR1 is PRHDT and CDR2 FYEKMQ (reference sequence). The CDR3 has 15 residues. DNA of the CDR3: TGTGCCAGCAGCTTTCAGGCTAGCGGTTCCTACGAGCAGTACTTC. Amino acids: CASSFQASGSYEQYF.

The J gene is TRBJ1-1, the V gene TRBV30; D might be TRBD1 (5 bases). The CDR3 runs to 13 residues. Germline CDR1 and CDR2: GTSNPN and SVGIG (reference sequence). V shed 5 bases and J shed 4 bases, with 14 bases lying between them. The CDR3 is CAWGWGLGTEAFF. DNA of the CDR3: TGTGCCTGGGGGTGGGGGTTGGGCACTGAAGCTTTCTTT.

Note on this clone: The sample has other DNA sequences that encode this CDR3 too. The CDR3 nucleotides read TGTGCCAGCAGTCCAGAGGAAGCGGTAGCGGGGTTTCGACCGCAGTTCTTC. Residues: CASSPEEAVAGFRPQFF. The rearrangement joins TRBV2 to TRBJ2-1, with 8 nucleotides matching TRBD2. The CDR3 is 17 residues long. CDR1 is SNHLY and CDR2 is FYNNEI in the germline V gene. V trimming: 5 bases; J trimming: 12 bases; junction bases outside the gene matches: 21.

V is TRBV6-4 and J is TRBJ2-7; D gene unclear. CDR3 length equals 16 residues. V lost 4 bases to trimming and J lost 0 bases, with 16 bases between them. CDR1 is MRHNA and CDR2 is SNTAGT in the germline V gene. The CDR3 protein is CASSVDKWRSSYEQYF. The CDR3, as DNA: TGTGCCAGCAGTGTTGACAAGTGGAGATCCTCCTACGAGCAGTACTTC.

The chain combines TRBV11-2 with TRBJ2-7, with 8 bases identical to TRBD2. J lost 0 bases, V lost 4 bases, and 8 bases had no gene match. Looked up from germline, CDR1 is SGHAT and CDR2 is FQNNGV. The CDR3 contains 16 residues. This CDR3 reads CASSSPRGASSYEQYF. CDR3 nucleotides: TGTGCCAGCAGCTCGCCGCGGGGGGCGAGCTCCTACGAGCAGTACTTC.

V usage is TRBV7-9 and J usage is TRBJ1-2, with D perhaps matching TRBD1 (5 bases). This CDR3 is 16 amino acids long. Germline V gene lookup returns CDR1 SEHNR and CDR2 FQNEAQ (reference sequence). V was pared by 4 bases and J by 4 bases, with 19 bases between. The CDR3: CASSSTASSGGYGYTF. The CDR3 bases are TGTGCCAGCAGCTCGACCGCTAGCAGCGGGGGCTATGGCTACACCTTC.

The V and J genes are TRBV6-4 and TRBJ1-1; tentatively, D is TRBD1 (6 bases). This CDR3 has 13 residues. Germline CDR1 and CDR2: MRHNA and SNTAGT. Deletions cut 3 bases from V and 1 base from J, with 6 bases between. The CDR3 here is CASSEGANTEAFF. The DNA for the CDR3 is TGTGCCAGCAGTGAGGGGGCGAACACTGAAGCTTTCTTT.

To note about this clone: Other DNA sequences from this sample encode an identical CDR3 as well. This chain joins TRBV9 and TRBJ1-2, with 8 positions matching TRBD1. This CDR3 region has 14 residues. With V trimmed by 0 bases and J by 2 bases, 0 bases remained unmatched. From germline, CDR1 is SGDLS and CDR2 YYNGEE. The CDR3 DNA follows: TGTGCCAGCAGCGTAGGGACAGGGAACTATGGCTACACCTTC. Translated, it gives CASSVGTGNYGYTF.

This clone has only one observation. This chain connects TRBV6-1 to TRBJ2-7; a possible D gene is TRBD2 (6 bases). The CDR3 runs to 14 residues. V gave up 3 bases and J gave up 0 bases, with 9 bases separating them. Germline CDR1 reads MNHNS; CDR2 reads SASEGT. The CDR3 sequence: CASSELGLSYEQYF. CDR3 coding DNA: TGTGCCAGCAGTGAGTTGGGACTCTCCTACGAGCAGTACTTC.